Listed here is a single T cell receptor (beta chain). Its antigen remains unknown. The V and J ends lost 8 bases and 5 bases respectively, with 10 bases between them. CDR3 length: 10 amino acids. Germline-derived CDR1 and CDR2 are SQVTM and ANQGSEA. This specimen belongs to a study of T cells in Graves' hyperthyroidism and ophthalmopathy. RNA transcripts were the template for amplifying TCR beta CDR3 regions. Researchers ran a first-round RT-PCR on the TCR CDR3 using the HTBI primer set. TCRdb reprocessed the multiplex PCR reads with MiXCR, giving one entry per CDR3 protein. The sample lists about 540,000 distinct CDR3 sequences, more than 45% occurring once. Findings of the study overall: Stable hyperthyroidism was told apart from ophthalmopathy by a model built on 13 V-J features.

Sequenced input: peripheral blood or thyroid tissue (not recorded which). The clonotype originates from a woman aged 18-29 years with Graves' hyperthyroidism. The chain combines TRBV29-1 with TRBJ2-7, with a weak D call TRBD1 (7 bases). This CDR3 reads CSSRGDEQYF. CDR3 in DNA: TGCAGCAGCAGGGGGGACGAGCAGTACTTC.